A single sample gave rise to the 27 T cell receptor beta chains below, sequenced in a study of early stage breast cancer tumors (dated by TCRdb to 2016 to 2017). The library was obtained by the immunoSEQ multiplex PCR assay. The clones in this table, taken by TCRdb from immuneACCESS, are in-frame only. Not every clone is retained; where verified, under half of the shortfall comes from an unresolved V gene, and the cause of the rest is unknown. The sample table records fewer than 30,000 clones; around 50% of these occur just once. The top ten clonotypes cover 8% to 10% of the sample. Sequenced material: breast tumor tissue. Receptors were obtained from a person in their fifties with breast cancer.

This clone was observed a handful of times. The rearrangement links TRBV2 to TRBJ2-5, with D tentatively TRBD1 (5 bases). This CDR3 comprises 15 residues. Germline V gene lookup returns CDR1 SNHLY and CDR2 FYNNEI. With 7 bases removed from V and 4 bases from J, the gap between germline ends came to 19 bases. The CDR3 region has the DNA TGTGCCAGCAAACCACACGAAGGGGCAGGAGAGACCCAGTACTTC. Amino acids: CASKPHEGAGETQYF.

The chain is built from TRBV19 and TRBJ2-5; no clear D gene. V was cut by 5 bases and J by 4 bases, with 11 bases left in between. The CDR3 has 13 residues. Germline V gene data show CDR1 as LNHDA and CDR2 as SQIVND (reference sequence). The CDR3 here is CASSPLRAETQYF. In nucleotides, the CDR3 is TGTGCCAGTAGTCCATTACGCGCAGAGACCCAGTACTTC.

V gene TRBV10-3 combines with J gene TRBJ2-1; D is unresolved. CDR1 is ENHRY, CDR2 SYGVKD, per germline. V dropped 10 bases and J dropped 7 bases, with 14 bases sitting between them. This CDR3 has 12 residues. The CDR3 coding sequence is TGTGCCACGGCAAGTAATTCAAATGAGCAGTTCTTC. It translates to CATASNSNEQFF.

This clone was counted a few times. The chain recombines TRBV23-1 with TRBJ2-5; TRBD1 matches 7 bases. TRBV23-1 is known as an ORF, though its function is uncertain. V trimming: 7 bases; J trimming: 5 bases; junction bases outside the gene matches: 7. The CDR3 spans 13 residues. The CDR3 nucleotides read TGCGCCAGCATCCTAGGGGGCGCGGAGACCCAGTACTTC. This sequence encodes CASILGGAETQYF.

The chain is built from TRBV30 and TRBJ1-6; D gene unclear. The CDR3 consists of 13 residues. Deletions cut 1 base from V and 6 bases from J, with 7 bases between. Germline V CDR1 and CDR2: GTSNPN, SVGIG (reference sequence). The CDR3 DNA reads as TGTGCCTGGAGTGCTCAGTCTAATTCACCCCTCCACTTT. Translating it yields CAWSAQSNSPLHF.

J is TRBJ1-1 and V is TRBV18; TRBD1 might be the D (6 bases). The CDR3 has 14 residues. Germline CDR1 is KGHSH and CDR2 is LQKENI. Deletions cut 6 bases from V and 2 bases from J, with 13 bases between. The CDR3 sequence is CASSGGRGNTEAFF. As DNA, the CDR3 is TGTGCCAGCTCTGGGGGCCGGGGAAACACTGAAGCTTTCTTT.

The sample holds a few counts of this clone. The rearrangement uses TRBV9 and TRBJ2-7, with unresolved D. Germline CDR1 reads SGDLS; CDR2 reads YYNGEE. V lost 2 bases and J lost 4, with 10 bases in between. This CDR3 has 13 residues. Here the CDR3 reads CASSVDLDYEQYF. CDR3 nucleotides: TGTGCCAGCAGCGTGGACCTTGATTACGAGCAGTACTTC.

This sequence joins TRBV5-1 and TRBJ2-2; possible D gene TRBD1, 5 bases. The CDR3 contains 12 residues. Trimming cost V 4 bases and J 7 bases, with 8 bases left between them. The V gene's germline CDR1 is SGHRS and CDR2 YFSETQ. CDR3 sequence reads: CASSVQGGELFF. In nucleotides, the CDR3 is TGCGCCAGCAGCGTTCAGGGCGGGGAGCTGTTTTTT.

This clone turned up a few times. The gene calls are TRBV6-1 and TRBJ1-1; 9 positions match TRBD1. Trimming removed 8 bases from V and 2 bases from J; junction bases left unmatched: 6. CDR3 length: 14 amino acids. Per the germline V gene, CDR1 is MNHNS and CDR2 is SASEGT. CDR3 sequence: CASLPGQGNTEAFF. As DNA, the CDR3 is TGTGCCAGCCTCCCGGGACAGGGAAACACTGAAGCTTTCTTT.

This clone was seen only a few times. This chain joins TRBV4-3 and TRBJ2-2, with D possibly being TRBD2 (7 bases). The germline V gene has CDR1 LGHNA and CDR2 YSLEER. Trimming removed 3 bases from V and 7 bases from J, with 18 bases in between. This CDR3 comprises 16 residues. The CDR3 DNA is TGCGCCAGCAGCCAGGTGGGGGGGGCACGCCACGGGGAGCTGTTTTTT. The encoded protein is CASSQVGGARHGELFF.

The V and J genes are TRBV7-2 and TRBJ2-5, with TRBD2 identical over 10 bases. Germline CDR1 is SGHTA and CDR2 is FQGNSA. V shed 2 bases, J shed 4 bases, and the junction held 4 bases outside the gene matches. CDR3 length: 15 residues. CDR3 in DNA: TGTGCCAGCAGCTTAAGCGGGAGGGTTGGAGAGACCCAGTACTTC. It encodes CASSLSGRVGETQYF.

The chain is built from TRBV7-8 and TRBJ2-3; 7 nucleotides agree with TRBD1. This CDR3 has 16 residues. In germline, CDR1 is SGHVS, CDR2 FQNEAQ. Trimming took 5 bases from V and 3 from J; bases not matched to a gene: 11. The CDR3 protein is CASSGRTGQLTDTQYF. CDR3 in DNA: TGTGCCAGCAGCGGACGGACAGGACAGCTTACAGATACGCAGTATTTT.

This chain uses TRBV4-2 with TRBJ1-3; D gene ambiguous. Looked up from germline, CDR1 is LGHNA and CDR2 is YNFKEQ. This CDR3 contains 16 residues. V gave up 1 base and J gave up 4 bases, with 14 bases separating them. CDR3 DNA: TGTGCCAGCAGCCAAGGGGCCGCGGAAACCGGAAACACCATATATTTT. Translation gives CASSQGAAETGNTIYF.

V and J are TRBV11-2 and TRBJ2-3; D possibly corresponds to TRBD2 (5 bases). Germline CDR1 SGHAT, CDR2 FQNNGV. CDR3 size: 15 residues. V lost 2 bases and J lost 2, with 11 bases in between. CDR3 coding DNA: TGTGCCAGCAGCTTAATGGCGGGTTTCACAGATACGCAGTATTTT. Translating it yields CASSLMAGFTDTQYF.

The gene calls are TRBV5-4 and TRBJ2-1, with D perhaps given as TRBD1 or TRBD2 (5 bases each). This CDR3 comprises 16 residues. Deletions cut 4 bases from V and 0 bases from J, with 14 bases between. Per germline, CDR1 SGHNT and CDR2 YYREEE (reference sequence). The CDR3 spells CASSGRGPSSYNEQFF. The CDR3 bases are TGTGCCAGCAGCGGCCGGGGCCCCAGCTCCTACAATGAGCAGTTCTTC.

This clone was seen more than once but under ten times. The chain has TRBV6-1 and TRBJ2-5; 7 nucleotides agree with TRBD2. The CDR3 runs 13 residues. Per germline, CDR1 MNHNS and CDR2 SASEGT. V dropped 8 bases and J dropped 5; count of bases not matched to a gene: 8. CDR3 in amino acids: CASSRTRTETQYF. The DNA for the CDR3 is TGTGCCAGCTCCCGGACTAGGACCGAGACCCAGTACTTC.

This clone was seen a few times. The V call is TRBV5-5, the J call TRBJ1-2; D is unresolved. Germline V gives CDR1 SGHKS, CDR2 YYEKEE (reference sequence). V was trimmed by 4 bases and J by 8 bases, leaving 15 bases between them. The CDR3 is 13 amino acids. Here the CDR3 reads CASSTGRSEGYTF. CDR3 DNA: TGTGCCAGCAGCACCGGACGGTCGGAGGGCTACACCTTC.

The chain is built from TRBV7-2 and TRBJ2-7; 9 bases map to TRBD2. This CDR3 has 15 amino acids. Germline trimming cut 6 bases from V and 4 bases from J; bases unmatched to any gene: 10. Germline assignment: CDR1 SGHTA and CDR2 FQGNSA. CDR3 coding DNA: TGTGCCAGCAGTCCAGGACTAGCGTTCTCTTACGAGCAGTACTTC. It is translated as CASSPGLAFSYEQYF.

The chain has TRBV11-3 and TRBJ1-1, with a tentative D call TRBD1 (5 bases). The V and J ends lost 0 bases and 8 bases respectively, with 10 bases between them. Germline V CDR1 and CDR2: SGHNT, YENEEA. CDR3 length equals 13 residues. CDR3: CASSLEAEGEAFF. Here the CDR3 DNA reads TGTGCCAGCAGCTTAGAGGCTGAGGGGGAAGCTTTCTTT. Looking up the rest from reference TRBV11-3 and TRBJ1-1 gives the full variable domain: EAGVVQSPRYKIIEKKQPVAFWCNPISGHNTLYWYLQNLGQGPELLIRYENEEAVDDSQLPKDRFSAERLKGVDSTLKIQPAELGDSAVYLCASSLEAEGEAFFGQGTRLTVV.

The CDR3 is CASSVVETQYF. The CDR3 DNA is TGTGCCAGCAGTGTGGTAGAGACCCAGTACTTC. V is TRBV25-1 and J is TRBJ2-5, with D uncertain. The CDR3 runs to 11 residues. Germline V gives CDR1 MGHDK, CDR2 SYGVNS. V was clipped by 4 bases and J by 4 bases, with 4 bases between them.

This clone was recorded once. This sequence joins TRBV6-5 and TRBJ2-3, with D unclear. V was clipped by 2 bases and J by 0 bases, with 9 bases between them. The germline CDR1 and CDR2 sequences are MNHEY and SVGAGI. The CDR3 sequence is 15 residues long. The DNA for the CDR3 is TGTGCCAGCAGTTACCGGGCTACTAGCACAGATACGCAGTATTTT. Residues: CASSYRATSTDTQYF.

The rearrangement joins TRBV5-4 to TRBJ1-2; D gene ambiguous. CDR1 and CDR2 (germline): SGHNT, YYREEE (reference sequence). V shed 1 base and J shed 4 bases, with 8 bases lying between them. The CDR3 has 13 residues. This CDR3 reads CASSLPEGYGYTF. The CDR3 DNA reads as TGTGCCAGCAGCTTGCCGGAGGGCTATGGCTACACCTTC.

J is TRBJ2-1 and V is TRBV4-1, with TRBD2 matching 10 bases. J was trimmed by 7 bases and V by 3 bases; bases with no gene match: 12. CDR1 is MGHRA, CDR2 YSYEKL, per germline. This CDR3 is built from 17 residues. The CDR3, as DNA: TGCGCCAGCAGCCATCCTAGCGGGAGAGGTCTCGGGAATGAGCAGTTCTTC. It encodes CASSHPSGRGLGNEQFF.

The genes are TRBV29-1 and TRBJ2-7; TRBD1 might be the D (6 bases). The CDR3 sequence is 15 residues long. Trimming pared 1 base from V and 7 bases from J, leaving 20 bases between. Germline CDR1 reads SQVTM; CDR2 reads ANQGSEA. CDR3 residues: CSVEVNRGKLGEQYF. The CDR3, as DNA: TGCAGCGTTGAAGTTAATAGGGGGAAATTGGGGGAGCAGTACTTC.

This clone is large within its sample. V gene TRBV5-1 combines with J gene TRBJ1-2; D may be TRBD1 (5 bases). This CDR3 spans 14 amino acids. CDR1 is SGHRS and CDR2 is YFSETQ in the germline V gene. V was trimmed by 0 bases and J by 4 bases, leaving 10 bases between them. The CDR3, as DNA: TGCGCCAGCAGCTTGGCGGGGGGACGCTATGGCTACACCTTC. Translated: CASSLAGGRYGYTF.

This rearrangement joins TRBV11-3 to TRBJ2-1; 11 nucleotides line up with TRBD2. Germline CDR1 is SGHNT and CDR2 is YENEEA. V lost 4 bases to trimming and J lost 2 bases; unmatched junction nucleotides: 1. The CDR3 runs to 15 residues. The CDR3 region is CASSSTSGTYNEQFF. CDR3 DNA: TGTGCCAGCAGCTCGACTAGCGGGACCTACAATGAGCAGTTCTTC.

The chain joins TRBV28 to TRBJ1-2; maybe TRBD1 (6 bases). This CDR3 is 16 amino acids long. V was clipped by 2 bases and J by 4 bases, with 17 bases between them. CDR1 is MDHEN and CDR2 is SYDVKM in the germline V gene. The chain's CDR3 is CASSLETQGSSYGYTF. The CDR3 bases are TGTGCCAGCAGTTTAGAGACCCAGGGGTCTTCCTATGGCTACACCTTC.